This is a list of T cell receptor beta chains from one sample in a study of OX40 agonist ivuxolimab in advanced cancers. The repertoire was sequenced with immunoSEQ multiplex PCR; TCRdb's copy has only in-frame clones and lacks some. The data hold approximately 79,000 clones, with 65% to 90% observed a single time. This specimen consisted of CD4+ or CD8+ T cells sorted from blood, obtained in a trial of the OX40 agonist ivuxolimab. The receptors stem from an adult with an advanced solid tumor such as melanoma, head and neck, liver or kidney cancer. Both conserved end residues are part of each CDR3. The D gene is left open where the match is weak. Clone size is given for some rows only: seen once, a few or many times, or a class if the clone is expanded.

CDR3aa,CDR3nt,len,v_gene,abundance,d_gene,j_gene
CASSIERWTRSGANVLTF,TGTGCCAGTAGTATAGAAAGGTGGACCCGCTCTGGGGCCAACGTCCTGACTTTC,18,TRBV19,.,.,TRBJ2-6
CASSFNLRETQYF,TGTGCCAGCAGCTTCAACTTGAGGGAGACCCAGTACTTC,13,TRBV11-3,.,.,TRBJ2-5
CASSIWLMNTEAFF,TGTGCCAGTAGTATCTGGCTGATGAACACTGAAGCTTTCTTT,14,TRBV19,.,.,TRBJ1-1
CASSYSGTANYGYTF,TGTGCCAGCAGTTACAGCGGTACAGCTAACTATGGCTACACCTTC,15,TRBV6-5,.,.,TRBJ1-2
CAWSPSGPHQRYTF,TGTGCCTGGAGTCCTTCCGGGCCCCACCAACGCTACACCTTC,14,TRBV30,.,.,TRBJ1-2
CAPKETQYF,TGTGCCCCTAAAGAGACCCAGTACTTC,9,TRBV9,.,.,TRBJ2-5
CASSFSDRTNQPQHF,TGTGCCAGCAGTTTTTCGGACAGGACTAATCAGCCCCAGCATTTT,15,TRBV6-6,.,TRBD1,TRBJ1-5
CASNSGGRGSYEQYF,TGTGCCAGCAATTCGGGGGGTAGGGGGTCCTACGAGCAGTACTTC,15,TRBV6-5,.,.,TRBJ2-7
CASSRSGTTYNEQFF,TGTGCCAGCAGCAGGAGCGGGACTACTTACAATGAGCAGTTCTTC,15,TRBV5-5,.,TRBD2,TRBJ2-1
CASSPALGRRSGNTIYF,TGTGCCAGCTCACCCGCCCTGGGACGGCGCTCTGGAAACACCATATATTTT,17,TRBV18,once,.,TRBJ1-3
CASSPPGNTIYF,TGTGCCAGCAGCCCGCCCGGAAACACCATATATTTT,12,TRBV7-9,few,.,TRBJ1-3
CASTAPRGNQPQHF,TGTGCCAGTACCGCCCCCAGGGGCAATCAGCCCCAGCATTTT,14,TRBV19,.,.,TRBJ1-5
CASRRDLTPGELFF,TGTGCCAGCAGGAGGGACCTCACGCCCGGGGAGCTGTTTTTT,14,TRBV2,.,.,TRBJ2-2
CASSLTPGTGGRGYTF,TGTGCCAGCAGCTTGACCCCCGGGACAGGGGGCAGAGGCTACACCTTC,16,TRBV5-6,.,TRBD1,TRBJ1-2
CASSPQLPGTGSSYNEQFF,TGTGCCAGCTCACCACAGCTTCCCGGGACAGGGAGCTCCTACAATGAGCAGTTCTTC,19,TRBV18,.,TRBD1,TRBJ2-1
CASSVAPGTRNGYEQYF,TGTGCCAGCAGCGTAGCCCCCGGGACACGGAATGGGTACGAGCAGTACTTC,17,TRBV9,.,.,TRBJ2-7
CAISPTKYEQFF,TGTGCCATCAGCCCCACAAAGTATGAGCAGTTCTTC,12,TRBV10-3,.,.,TRBJ2-1
CASSVGEGPNLPWFF,TGTGCCAGCAGCGTAGGAGAAGGGCCTAACCTTCCCTGGTTCTTC,15,TRBV9,.,.,TRBJ2-1
CASSLAGQASGNTIYF,TGTGCCAGCAGCTTAGCGGGTCAGGCCTCTGGAAACACCATATATTTT,16,TRBV11-1,.,.,TRBJ1-3
CASSLKGQPNEKLFF,TGTGCCAGCAGCTTAAAGGGACAGCCGAATGAAAAACTGTTTTTT,15,TRBV7-9,.,TRBD1,TRBJ1-4
CSVEEVSDTQYF,TGCAGCGTTGAAGAAGTCTCAGATACGCAGTATTTT,12,TRBV29-1,.,.,TRBJ2-3
CASSQLTSGGPSTDTQYF,TGTGCCAGCAGCCAGCTGACTTCGGGGGGACCCAGCACAGATACGCAGTATTTT,18,TRBV4-2,.,TRBD2,TRBJ2-3
CASSYADLTYEQYF,TGTGCCAGCAGTTACGCCGACCTTACCTACGAGCAGTACTTC,14,TRBV6-4,.,.,TRBJ2-7
CASSLMAGGAYEQFF,TGTGCCAGCAGTTTAATGGCAGGGGGCGCGTATGAGCAGTTCTTC,15,TRBV27,.,TRBD1,TRBJ2-1
CASSARSTGQNIQYF,TGTGCCAGCAGCGCAAGATCGACAGGTCAAAACATTCAGTACTTC,15,TRBV9,.,.,TRBJ2-4
CASSSKGTSYNEQFF,TGCGCCAGCAGCTCAAAGGGGACTTCCTACAATGAGCAGTTCTTC,15,TRBV5-1,.,.,TRBJ2-1
CASSMKGYTGKLFF,TGTGCCAGTAGTATGAAGGGTTATACGGGTAAACTGTTTTTT,14,TRBV19,.,.,TRBJ1-4
CASKVTGDNSPLHF,TGTGCCAGCAAGGTTACAGGGGATAATTCACCCCTCCACTTT,14,TRBV6-6,.,TRBD1,TRBJ1-6
CASSLRSRGPNTDTQYF,TGTGCCAGCAGCTTAAGATCTCGAGGGCCCAACACAGATACGCAGTATTTT,17,TRBV7-3,.,.,TRBJ2-3
CAISSGTGNQPQHF,TGTGCCATCAGCTCCGGGACAGGGAATCAGCCCCAGCATTTT,14,TRBV10-3,.,TRBD1,TRBJ1-5
CASSYGPNTEAFF,TGTGCCAGCAGTTACGGGCCGAACACTGAAGCTTTCTTT,13,TRBV6-5,.,.,TRBJ1-1
CASSLLGPGYGYTF,TGTGCCAGCAGTTTGCTGGGCCCGGGGTATGGCTACACCTTC,14,TRBV6-5,.,.,TRBJ1-2
CASSRQRGGITEAFF,TGTGCCAGCAGTCGCCAAAGAGGTGGTATCACTGAAGCTTTCTTT,15,TRBV6-5,.,.,TRBJ1-1